Here is one T cell receptor (beta chain) with its context. As yet, its antigen is unknown. The data stem from a study of CD8 T cells in ankylosing spondylitis. Whole-study results and caveats: What seemed typical of ankylosing spondylitis blood was a TCR beta motif built from several highly homologous variants. With a CD8+ phenotype, disease-linked clones were relatively rare in peripheral blood.

TCRdb reanalysed the 5' RACE reads using MiXCR and keeps one entry per CDR3 protein. The sample lists about 360,000 distinct CDR3 sequences, 20% occurring once. The sample taken for sequencing was blood, either unsorted or a sorted T cell fraction (not recorded which). This TCR derives from a male donor with ankylosing spondylitis or in good health (not recorded which).

The CDR3 DNA reads as TGTGCCAGCAGCTCCCCAGGTTTCTCTGGAAACACCATATATTTT. Translating gives CASSSPGFSGNTIYF. This rearrangement joins TRBV7-9 to TRBJ1-3; D gene uncertain. The CDR3 contains 15 residues. CDR1 and CDR2 (germline): SEHNR, FQNEAQ (reference sequence). V was cut by 4 bases and J by 0 bases, with 10 bases left in between.